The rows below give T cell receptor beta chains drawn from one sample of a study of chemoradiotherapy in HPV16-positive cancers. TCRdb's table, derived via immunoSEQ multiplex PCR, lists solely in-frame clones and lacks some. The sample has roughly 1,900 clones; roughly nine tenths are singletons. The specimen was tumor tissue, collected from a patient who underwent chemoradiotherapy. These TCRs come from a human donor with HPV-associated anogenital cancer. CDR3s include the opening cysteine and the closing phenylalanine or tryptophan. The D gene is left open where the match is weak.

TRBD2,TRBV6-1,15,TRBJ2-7,CATRGWGTSIYEQYF,TGTGCTACCCGGGGGTGGGGGACTAGCATATACGAGCAGTACTTC
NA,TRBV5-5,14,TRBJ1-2,CASSTHRDINGYTF,TGTGCCAGCAGCACACACAGGGATATTAACGGCTACACCTTC
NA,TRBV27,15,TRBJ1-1,CASSFGAPGATEAFF,TGTGCCAGCAGTTTTGGGGCCCCCGGAGCCACTGAAGCTTTCTTT
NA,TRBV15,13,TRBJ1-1,CATSRSRNTEAFF,TGTGCCACCAGCAGGTCACGGAACACTGAAGCTTTCTTT
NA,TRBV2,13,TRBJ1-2,CASRRGASYGYTF,TGTGCCAGCCGGAGGGGGGCGAGCTATGGCTACACCTTC
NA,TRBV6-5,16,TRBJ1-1,CASSYSKSISNTEAFF,TGTGCCAGCAGTTACTCGAAGAGTATTTCGAATACTGAAGCTTTCTTT
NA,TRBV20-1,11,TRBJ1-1,CSARDRYEAFF,TGCAGTGCTAGAGATCGATATGAAGCTTTCTTT
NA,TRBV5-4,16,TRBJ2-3,CASSLGLVGRRDTQYF,TGTGCCAGCAGCTTGGGGCTAGTGGGTCGGCGGGATACGCAGTATTTT
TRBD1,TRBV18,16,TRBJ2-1,CASVNLGTAPWDEQFF,TGTGCCAGCGTCAACCTGGGGACAGCCCCTTGGGATGAGCAGTTCTTC
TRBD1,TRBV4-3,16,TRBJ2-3,CASSPGTGEQTDTQYF,TGCGCCAGCAGTCCCGGGACAGGGGAACAAACAGATACGCAGTATTTT
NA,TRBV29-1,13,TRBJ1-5,CSVGDGLNQPQHF,TGCAGCGTTGGGGACGGCCTCAATCAGCCCCAGCATTTT
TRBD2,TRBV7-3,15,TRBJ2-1,CASSSLAGESNEQFF,TGTGCCAGCAGCTCACTAGCGGGAGAATCCAATGAGCAGTTCTTC
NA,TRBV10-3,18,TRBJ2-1,CAISESVGAGTSNNEQFF,TGTGCCATCAGTGAGTCTGTGGGGGCCGGGACATCTAACAATGAGCAGTTCTTC
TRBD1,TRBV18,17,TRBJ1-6,CASSPYRGRTYNSPLHF,TGTGCCAGCTCACCTTACAGGGGAAGGACCTATAATTCACCCCTCCACTTT